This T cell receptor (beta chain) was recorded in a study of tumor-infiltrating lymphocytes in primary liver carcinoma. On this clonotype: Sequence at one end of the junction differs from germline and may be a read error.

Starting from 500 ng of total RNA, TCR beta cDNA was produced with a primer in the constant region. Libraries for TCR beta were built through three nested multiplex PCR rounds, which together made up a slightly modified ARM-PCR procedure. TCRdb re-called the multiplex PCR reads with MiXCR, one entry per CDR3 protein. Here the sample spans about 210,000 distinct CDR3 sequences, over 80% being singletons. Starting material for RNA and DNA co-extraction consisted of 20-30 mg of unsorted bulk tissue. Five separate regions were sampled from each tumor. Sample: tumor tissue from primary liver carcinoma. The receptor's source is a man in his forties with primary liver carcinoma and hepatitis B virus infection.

The CDR3 sequence is CANSVAGGPGNEQFF. In DNA form, the CDR3 reads TGTGCCAACAGTGTAGCGGGAGGGCCGGGCAATGAGCAATTCTTC. The chain couples TRBV28 to TRBJ2-1; 11 nucleotides align to TRBD2. Germline V gene lookup returns CDR1 MDHEN and CDR2 SYDVKM. The CDR3 covers 15 residues.